This T cell receptor beta chain appears in the sequencing data of a study of shared clonotypes between healthy human individuals. The protocol was immunoSEQ multiplex PCR, while the TCRdb copy is restricted to in-frame clones and leaves out a portion. The sample has over a million clones, 75% to 80% seen once. Study outcomes and limitations: Owing to a small donor count, the genetic and exposure-history diversity represented was limited.

A split of CD4+ cells into CD45RA+ naive and CD45RA-negative memory subsets was performed. A note on this clone: What it recognizes is unknown.

The CDR3 loop spans 16 amino acids. Germline assignment: CDR1 SGHDT and CDR2 YYEEEE. Between the trimmed V and J ends, which lost 4 bases and 2 bases, there was a span of 16 bases. The TCR was taken from a man aged 18 to 29 in good health. Some clones in this sample may be carry-over from other donors' samples. V gene TRBV5-6 combines with J gene TRBJ1-5, with D tentatively TRBD1 (6 bases). The specimen was memory CD4+ T cells from PBMCs. This sample's subset: CD45RA-negative fraction. The CDR3 loop is CASSPGGRLGNQPQHF. As DNA, the CDR3 is TGTGCCAGCAGCCCCGGGGGCAGGTTGGGCAATCAGCCCCAGCATTTT.